This T cell receptor beta chain was retrieved from a study of blood T cell repertoires in COVID-19 (dated by TCRdb to the early 2020s). Background on the whole study: Samples from collaborators originated in the United States, Italy and Spain and spanned both the acute and convalescent phases of COVID-19. The prospective study material was composed of cDNA or gDNA derived from T cells, B-cell-depleted T cells, or PBMCs. Subjects who had been exposed to COVID-19, were actively infected with it, or had recovered from it provided the deeply sampled blood TCRbeta repertoires that made up the dataset. The repertoires were released in a freely available public database intended as a resource for research on the immune response to SARS-CoV-2. The samples were drawn from two sources: the first 160 participants of the ongoing ImmuneRACE study, and 1,000 to 1,500 subjects contributed by 6 global collaborators. The sample metadata nearly always contained a de-identified subject ID, COVID-19 status, age in years and sex. Where available, HLA class I and class II types were taken from metadata supplied by the sample provider and were not determined by assay-based typing. Overall study results and their limits: The amount of clinical and demographic metadata varied by source and participant and was provided uncurated.

Relative to germline, V is 5 bases shorter and J is 0 bases shorter, with 14 bases between their ends. From cysteine to phenylalanine, the CDR3 is 15 amino acids long. Only the CDR3 region is kept as DNA, spanning 45 bases read in frame from base 1. The germline V gene encodes CDR1 MNHNY and CDR2 SVGAGI (reference sequence). This clone appeared a single time. Its cognate antigen has yet to be identified. Base qualities are not at hand, and no much larger clone is one base apart. In the prospective study, participants were about 18 to 90 years old, resided in about two dozen geographic areas of the United States, and were enrolled through a virtual design. To assign participants to cohorts, the prospective study relied on clinical history that participants themselves reported in a screening survey and a study questionnaire. ImmuneRACE Cohort 3 recovered participants were defined by two consecutive negative NP/OP PCR tests, healthcare professional clearance, or symptom resolution. In the prospective study, mobile phlebotomists collected whole blood, serum and a nasopharyngeal or oropharyngeal swab from each participant. Participants in the prospective study had the option to provide additional blood draws and questionnaires over an approximately 2-month period. Before DNA extraction, prospective study blood samples were shipped either frozen or at room temperature.

The immunoSEQ Assay, a bias-controlled multiplex PCR, was used to amplify TCRbeta CDR3 regions from genomic DNA. Concerning the study's data processing: Within the assay, amplification of reference gene primers was used to estimate how many nucleated cells each sample contained. Sequence reads were collapsed and filtered to measure the absolute abundance of every unique TCRbeta CDR3 rearrangement. For each sample, productive Simpson clonality was calculated as the square root of Simpson's diversity index across productive rearrangements. Sourced from immuneACCESS, this table was stored by TCRdb with only in-frame sequences that have V and J called. A share of the clones is absent; for the studies checked, an unresolved V gene accounts for under half, and the remainder has no known explanation. V and J calls and clone size follow that table, whereas D and trimming were derived from the DNA. This sample comprises about 330,000 clones, more than 75% of them detected only once. The top ten constitute about 10% of the sample.

Here the chain combines TRBV6-6 and TRBJ2-7; the D gene is unclear. The TCR was taken from a young woman who had recovered from COVID-19. The sample was PBMCs or T cells enriched from blood (not recorded which). The CDR3 sequence is CASSTVRSDSYEQYF. The nucleotide sequence reads as follows: TGTGCCAGCAGTACCGTTCGGAGCGACTCCTACGAGCAGTACTTC.